The 3 T cell receptor beta chains in this list originate from one sample, sequenced in a study of blood T cell repertoires in COVID-19. Data came from immunoSEQ multiplex PCR; TCRdb stores just in-frame clones and leaves some out. The data contain 340,000 or so clones, around 82% of them seen just once; the ten biggest clones take up 2.5% to 3%. What was sequenced was peripheral blood. The receptors shown here come from a man aged 30-40 years with active or convalescent COVID-19.

This chain links TRBV5-6 with TRBJ1-5, with 8 bases matching TRBD1. The CDR3 runs 15 residues. The V and J ends lost 0 bases and 4 bases, in that order; junction bases with no gene match: 3. From germline, CDR1 is SGHDT and CDR2 YYEEEE. The CDR3 here is CASSLGRGRNQPQHF. The CDR3, as DNA: TGTGCCAGCAGCTTGGGCAGGGGGCGGAATCAGCCCCAGCATTTT.

The DNA for the CDR3 is TGTGCCAGCAGCTTGGGTGCCGGGACTAGAGGCTACAATGAGCAGTTCTTC. Protein product: CASSLGAGTRGYNEQFF. The chain employs TRBV5-4 and TRBJ2-1, with 8 bases identical to TRBD2. J gave up 3 bases and V 0 bases, and 8 bases lay outside the gene matches. The CDR3 sequence is 17 residues long. Germline CDR1 SGHNT, CDR2 YYREEE (reference sequence).

The chain couples TRBV6-2 or TRBV6-3 to TRBJ1-5; no reliable D call. The CDR3 has 15 residues. Germline lookup yields CDR1 MNHEY and CDR2 SVGEGT. V lost 2 bases and J lost 3, with 11 bases in between. The CDR3 here is CASSYTREPNQPQHF. The CDR3 bases are TGTGCCAGCAGTTACACCCGGGAGCCCAATCAGCCCCAGCATTTT.